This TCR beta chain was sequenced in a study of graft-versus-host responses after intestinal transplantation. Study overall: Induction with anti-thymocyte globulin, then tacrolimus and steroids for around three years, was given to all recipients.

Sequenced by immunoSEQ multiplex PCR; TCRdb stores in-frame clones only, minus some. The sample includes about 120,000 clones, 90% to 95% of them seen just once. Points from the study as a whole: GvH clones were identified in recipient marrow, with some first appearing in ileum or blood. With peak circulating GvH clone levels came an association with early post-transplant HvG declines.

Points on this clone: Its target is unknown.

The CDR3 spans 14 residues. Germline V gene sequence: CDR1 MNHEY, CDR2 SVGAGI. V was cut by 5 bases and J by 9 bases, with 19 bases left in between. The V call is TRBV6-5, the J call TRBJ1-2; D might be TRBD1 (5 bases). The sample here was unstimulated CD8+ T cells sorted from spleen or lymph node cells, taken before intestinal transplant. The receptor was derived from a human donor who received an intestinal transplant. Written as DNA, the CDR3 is TGTGCCAGCAGTCCCGGGGCCGAGGCTGTGCGCTACACCTTC. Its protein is CASSPGAEAVRYTF.